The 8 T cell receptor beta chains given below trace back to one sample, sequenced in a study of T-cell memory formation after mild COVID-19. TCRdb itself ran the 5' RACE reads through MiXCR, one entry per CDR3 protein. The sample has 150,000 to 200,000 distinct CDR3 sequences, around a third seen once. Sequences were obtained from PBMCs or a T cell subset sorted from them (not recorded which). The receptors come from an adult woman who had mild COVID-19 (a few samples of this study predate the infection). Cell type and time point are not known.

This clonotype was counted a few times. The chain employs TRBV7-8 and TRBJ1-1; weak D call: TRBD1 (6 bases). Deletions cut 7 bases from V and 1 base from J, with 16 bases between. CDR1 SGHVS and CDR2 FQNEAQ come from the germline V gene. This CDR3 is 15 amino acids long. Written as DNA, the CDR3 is TGTGCCAGCATCCCTGCGGGACAAGAGAACACTGAAGCTTTCTTT. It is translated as CASIPAGQENTEAFF. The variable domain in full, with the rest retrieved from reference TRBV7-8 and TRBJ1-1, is GAGVSQSPRYKVAKRGQDVALRCDPISGHVSLFWYQQALGQGPEFLTYFQNEAQLDKSGLPSDRFFAERPEGSVSTLKIQRTQQEDSAVYLCASIPAGQENTEAFFGQGTRLTVV.

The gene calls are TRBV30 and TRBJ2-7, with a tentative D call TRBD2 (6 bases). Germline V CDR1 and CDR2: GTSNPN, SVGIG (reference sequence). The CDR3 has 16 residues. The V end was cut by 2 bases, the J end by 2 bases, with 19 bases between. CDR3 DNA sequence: TGTGCCTGGAGTCCTGGAGGGGAACCTGGAGCCTACGAGCAGTACTTC. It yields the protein CAWSPGGEPGAYEQYF.

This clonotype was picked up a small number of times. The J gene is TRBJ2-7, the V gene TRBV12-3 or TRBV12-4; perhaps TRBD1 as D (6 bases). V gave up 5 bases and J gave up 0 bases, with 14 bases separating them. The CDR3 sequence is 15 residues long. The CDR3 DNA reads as TGTGCCAGCAGTCCACAGGGTTTTACCTCCTACGAGCAGTACTTC. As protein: CASSPQGFTSYEQYF.

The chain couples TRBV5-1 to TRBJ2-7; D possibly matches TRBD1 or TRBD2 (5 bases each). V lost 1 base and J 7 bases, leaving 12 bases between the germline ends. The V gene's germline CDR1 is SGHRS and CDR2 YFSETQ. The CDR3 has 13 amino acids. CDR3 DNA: TGCGCCAGCAGCTTGACGGGGCCTGGGGAGCAGTACTTC. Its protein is CASSLTGPGEQYF.

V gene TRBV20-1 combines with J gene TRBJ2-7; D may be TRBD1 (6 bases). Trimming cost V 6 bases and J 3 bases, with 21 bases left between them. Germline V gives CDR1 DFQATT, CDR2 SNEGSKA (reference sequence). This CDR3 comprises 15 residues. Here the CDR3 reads CSAGTWDKSIYEQYF. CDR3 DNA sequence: TGCAGTGCCGGAACCTGGGACAAATCTATCTACGAGCAGTACTTC.

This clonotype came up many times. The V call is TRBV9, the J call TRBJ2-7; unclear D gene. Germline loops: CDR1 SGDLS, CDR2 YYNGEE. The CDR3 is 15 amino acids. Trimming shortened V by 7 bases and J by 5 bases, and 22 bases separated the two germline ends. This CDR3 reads CASGGGEEGYNEQYF. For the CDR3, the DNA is TGTGCCAGCGGCGGCGGCGAGGAAGGGTACAACGAGCAGTACTTC.

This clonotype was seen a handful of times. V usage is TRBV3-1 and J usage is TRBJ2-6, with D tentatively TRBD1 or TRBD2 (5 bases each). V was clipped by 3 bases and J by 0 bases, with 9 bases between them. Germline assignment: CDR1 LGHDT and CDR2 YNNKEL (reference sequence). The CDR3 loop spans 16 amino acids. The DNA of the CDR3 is TGTGCCAGCAGCCAGGGACGGTTCTCTGGGGCCAACGTCCTGACTTTC. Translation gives CASSQGRFSGANVLTF.

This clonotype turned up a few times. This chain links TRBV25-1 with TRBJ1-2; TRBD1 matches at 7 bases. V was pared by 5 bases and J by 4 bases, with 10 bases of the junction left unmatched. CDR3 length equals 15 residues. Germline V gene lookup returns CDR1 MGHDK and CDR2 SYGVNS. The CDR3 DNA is TGTGCCAGCAGTCTAGGGGACAGATCAATCTATGGCTACACCTTC. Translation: CASSLGDRSIYGYTF.